This TCR beta chain was sequenced during a study of blood T cell repertoires in COVID-19. Study summary: The origin of the acute and convalescent COVID-19 samples was the United States, Italy and Spain. Sources were T cells, B-cell-depleted T cells, or PBMCs; the material itself was cDNA or gDNA.

In the source study's methods: How many nucleated cells were present was estimated from reference gene primer amplification. Only in-frame clones appear in the TCRdb table, and some are missing; sequencing was by immunoSEQ multiplex PCR. The DNA was the basis for D and trimming; V, J and clone size are from that table. Of 70,000 to 90,000 clones in the sample, 70% to 80% were seen once. Germline values: CDR1 LNHDA, CDR2 SQIVND (reference sequence). CDR3 length: 14 amino acids. V lost 4 bases to trimming and J lost 5 bases, with 14 bases between them. The V call is TRBV19, the J call TRBJ1-2; D remains ambiguous. This receptor was obtained from a human donor in a cohort sampled during active COVID-19. Material for sequencing was peripheral blood. The chain's CDR3 is CASSTAGGRYGYTF. In DNA, the CDR3 is TGTGCCAGTAGTACGGCCGGAGGCCGATATGGCTACACCTTC.